These T cell receptor beta chains were read from a single sample in a study of blood T cell repertoires in COVID-19. Data came from immunoSEQ multiplex PCR; TCRdb stores just in-frame clones and leaves some out. The table lists tens of thousands of clones, approximately 78% of them singletons, with roughly 7.3% in the top ten. Sequenced sample: peripheral blood. The receptor set was obtained from a human donor in a cohort sampled during active COVID-19. Both conserved end residues are part of each CDR3. D genes are given only for firm matches. The size entry is marked missing in some rows and otherwise reads once, few, many or a size class.

abundance	v_gene	d_gene	j_gene	CDR3nt	CDR3aa
few	TRBV5-1	.	TRBJ1-1	TGCGCCAGCAACTCACCGAACACTGAAGCTTTCTTT	CASNSPNTEAFF
.	TRBV10-2	.	TRBJ1-1	TGCGCCAGCAATGAGTTCGGGGAGTACACTGAAGCTTTCTTT	CASNEFGEYTEAFF
.	TRBV3-1/TRBV3-2	.	TRBJ1-2	TGTGCCAGCAGCCAGGGGGCGATCTATGGCTACACCTTC	CASSQGAIYGYTF
.	TRBV7-9	.	TRBJ1-4	TGTGCCAGCGGGGGGGGGAATGAAAAACTGTTTTTT	CASGGGNEKLFF
.	TRBV3-1/TRBV3-2	TRBD1	TRBJ1-2	TGTGCCAGCAGCAGGGGACAGGGGGTTGGTGGCTATGGCTACACCTTC	CASSRGQGVGGYGYTF
.	TRBV10-2	.	TRBJ1-4	TGCGCCAGCATCTCGAGCGGTAGGAGTGAAAAACTGTTTTTT	CASISSGRSEKLFF
.	TRBV7-2	.	TRBJ2-7	TGTGCCAGCAGCTTAGATTGGGGCCGTTACGAGCAGTACTTC	CASSLDWGRYEQYF
.	TRBV12-3/TRBV12-4	TRBD1	TRBJ1-2	TGTGCCAGCACTCGACAGGGGGTGAATGGCTACACCTTC	CASTRQGVNGYTF
few	TRBV15	.	TRBJ1-1	TGTGCCACTAGGCCCAGGGACACCCCAGGCACTGAAGCTTTCTTT	CATRPRDTPGTEAFF
once	TRBV7-9	TRBD1	TRBJ1-4	TGTGCCAGCAGTGCAGGGGGGACAGAGAATGAAAAACTGTTTTTT	CASSAGGTENEKLFF
.	TRBV18	.	TRBJ1-2	TGTGCCAGCTCACCAGGGAGGGATGGCTACACCTTC	CASSPGRDGYTF
.	TRBV11-2	.	TRBJ2-2	TGTGCCAGCAGCTTAGAGGGGCTGGGGACCGGGGAGCTGTTTTTT	CASSLEGLGTGELFF
few	TRBV5-4	.	TRBJ2-6	TGTGCCAGCAGCCCGAACCCACAGGGGACTCCTGGGGCCAACGTCCTGACTTTC	CASSPNPQGTPGANVLTF
.	TRBV11-1	.	TRBJ2-2	TGTGCCAGCAGCCACAGGGTCACGAACACCGGGGAGCTGTTTTTT	CASSHRVTNTGELFF
.	TRBV6-5	TRBD2	TRBJ2-1	TGTGCCAGCAGTTATAGCGGGGGCCACTACAATGAGCAGTTCTTC	CASSYSGGHYNEQFF
.	TRBV29-1	TRBD1	TRBJ2-7	TGCAGCGTTGGGGACAGCTACGAGCAGTACTTC	CSVGDSYEQYF
.	TRBV11-2	.	TRBJ2-7	TGTGCCAGCAGCTCGATACTTATCTCCTACGAGCAGTACTTC	CASSSILISYEQYF
.	TRBV18	TRBD2	TRBJ2-5	TGTGCCAGCTCACCGACTAGCGGGGTGGAGACCCAGTACTTC	CASSPTSGVETQYF
.	TRBV19	TRBD2	TRBJ2-7	TGTGCCAGTAGGGGCGAGCGGGGGGGCCTCCACGAGCAGTACTTC	CASRGERGGLHEQYF
.	TRBV27	.	TRBJ2-2	TGTGCCAGCAGCCTCGACAGATTCACCGGGGAGCTGTTTTTT	CASSLDRFTGELFF
.	TRBV18	TRBD1	TRBJ2-7	TGTGCCAGCTCACCACCGGACAGGCCCTACGAGCAGTACTTC	CASSPPDRPYEQYF
many	TRBV4-1	.	TRBJ2-7	TGCGCCAGCAGCCTAGACATAGAACCCGAGCAGTACTTC	CASSLDIEPEQYF
few	TRBV11-3	.	TRBJ2-7	TGTGCCAGCAGCTTAGCCCTCTACGGGGGGCCGGACGAGCAGTACTTC	CASSLALYGGPDEQYF
.	TRBV6-1	.	TRBJ2-7	TGTGCCAGCAGTGAAGACGGCTTGGGCAGGGCCTACGAGCAGTACTTC	CASSEDGLGRAYEQYF
few	TRBV14	.	TRBJ1-6	TGTGCCAGCAGCCAAGAGACATATAATTCACCCCTCCACTTT	CASSQETYNSPLHF
.	TRBV4-1	.	TRBJ1-3	TGCGCCAGCAGCGCCCGACATGGATCTGGAAACACCATATATTTT	CASSARHGSGNTIYF
.	TRBV4-1	TRBD1	TRBJ2-3	TGCGCCAGCCGGGACAGGGGTCCCACAGATACGCAGTATTTT	CASRDRGPTDTQYF
.	TRBV5-5	.	TRBJ2-7	TGTGCCAGCAGCTTCGGACAAGGGGTTCCCTACGAGCAGTACTTC	CASSFGQGVPYEQYF
.	TRBV29-1	.	TRBJ1-4	TGCAGCGTCGTGCGGGCCCAGGGTGGGACAAGTGAAAAACTGTTTTTT	CSVVRAQGGTSEKLFF
few	TRBV5-1	TRBD2	TRBJ2-7	TGCGCCAGCAGCTTCCCCGGGACTAGCGGGAGCTCCTACGAGCAGTACTTC	CASSFPGTSGSSYEQYF
few	TRBV18	.	TRBJ1-1	TGTGCCAGCTCACCACCACAGTCAGCAGGGCACACTGAAGCTTTCTTT	CASSPPQSAGHTEAFF
.	TRBV5-5	.	TRBJ2-7	TGTGCCAGCACCGCCCCCGGGAGCTCCTACGAGCAGTACTTC	CASTAPGSSYEQYF
.	TRBV19	TRBD1	TRBJ2-7	TGTGCCAGTAGCTCCCCGGGACAGGGGTACGAGCAGTACTTC	CASSSPGQGYEQYF
.	TRBV27	.	TRBJ1-6	TGTGCCAGCAGTGGTGGGGGGGGTTACGATGTGAATTCACCCCTCCACTTT	CASSGGGGYDVNSPLHF
few	TRBV7-3	.	TRBJ1-2	TGTGCCAGCAGCTTAAAGGGAGGCAACTATGGCTACACCTTC	CASSLKGGNYGYTF
.	TRBV27	.	TRBJ1-1	TGTGCCAGCAGTCCGAGACAGGATATACTTGAAGCTTTCTTT	CASSPRQDILEAFF
.	TRBV4-1	.	TRBJ2-2	TGCGCCAGCAGCCAAGCAGGGTACGGGTCGGGTCGGGGGGAGCTGTTTTTT	CASSQAGYGSGRGELFF
.	TRBV12-3/TRBV12-4	.	TRBJ2-2	TGTGCCAGCAGTCAATCCAGCGAGTGGGAGCTGTTTTTT	CASSQSSEWELFF
.	TRBV7-9	TRBD1	TRBJ2-6	TGTGCCAGCAGCCGGACAGGGATCTCTGGGGCCAACGTCCTGACTTTC	CASSRTGISGANVLTF
once	TRBV18	.	TRBJ1-5	TGTGCCAGCTCACCAACAGGGCCGGATCAGCCCCAGCATTTT	CASSPTGPDQPQHF
.	TRBV19	.	TRBJ1-1	TGTGCCAGTAGTGTCGACCTCAACAGGAACACTGAAGCTTTCTTT	CASSVDLNRNTEAFF
.	TRBV2	TRBD2	TRBJ2-7	TGTGCCAGCTCCAACGACTTAGCGGGGACCTACGAGCAGTACTTC	CASSNDLAGTYEQYF